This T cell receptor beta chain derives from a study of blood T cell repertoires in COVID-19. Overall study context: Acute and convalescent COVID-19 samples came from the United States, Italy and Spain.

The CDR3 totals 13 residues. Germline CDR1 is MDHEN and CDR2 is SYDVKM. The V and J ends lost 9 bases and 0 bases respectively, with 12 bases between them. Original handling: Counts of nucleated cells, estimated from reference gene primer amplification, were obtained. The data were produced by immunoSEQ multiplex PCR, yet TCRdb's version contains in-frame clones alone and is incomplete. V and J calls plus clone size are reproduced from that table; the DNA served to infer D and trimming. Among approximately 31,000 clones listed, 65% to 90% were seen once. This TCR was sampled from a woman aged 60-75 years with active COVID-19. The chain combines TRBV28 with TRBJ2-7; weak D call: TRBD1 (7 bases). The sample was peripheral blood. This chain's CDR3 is CASAGGYSYEQYF. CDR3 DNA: TGTGCCAGTGCAGGGGGGTACTCCTACGAGCAGTACTTC.